This T cell receptor beta chain was captured in a study of blood T cell repertoires in COVID-19. For the study at large: Sites across the United States, Italy and Spain contributed samples from acute and convalescent COVID-19. Sources were T cells, B-cell-depleted T cells, or PBMCs; the material itself was cDNA or gDNA.

Authors' data handling: Counts of nucleated cells, estimated from reference gene primer amplification, were obtained. Measured with immunoSEQ multiplex PCR; TCRdb has only the in-frame clones, and not every one. Clone size and the V and J calls come from that table; the DNA yielded D and trimming. The profile covers roughly 240,000 clones, with around 83% appearing a single time and 3.6% taken by the ten largest. CDR1 and CDR2 from the germline V gene are KGHDR and SFDVKD. Between the trimmed V and J ends, which lost 7 bases and 4 bases, there was a span of 17 bases. The length of the CDR3 is 15 residues.

The sequencing input was peripheral blood. The TCR was taken from a man between 18 and 35 years old with active or convalescent COVID-19. The chain uses TRBV24-1 and TRBJ2-3; tentatively, D is TRBD2 (6 bases). CDR3 in DNA: TGTGCCACCAGCCTATTCGGACTATCGGCAGATACGCAGTATTTT. Its translation is CATSLFGLSADTQYF.